The 26 T cell receptor beta chains reported below all come from one sample, sequenced in a study of cytomegalovirus exposure and HLA in healthy donors. The PCR ran on 60 Vbeta and 13 Jbeta primers. The table came from immunoSEQ multiplex PCR; TCRdb's copy has only in-frame clones and leaves some out. The sample lists hundreds of thousands of clones, approximately 84% occurring once. The sequencing input was PBMCs. These receptors were obtained from a woman between 35 and 50 years old in good health and CMV-seronegative.

Only a few counts were recorded for this clone. The chain uses TRBV9 and TRBJ1-6; D possibly corresponds to TRBD1 (5 bases). Germline V gene lookup returns CDR1 SGDLS and CDR2 YYNGEE. V was pared by 3 bases and J by 10 bases, with 14 bases between. This CDR3 spans 14 amino acids. The CDR3 sequence is CASSGEGKGSPLHF. The CDR3 region has the DNA TGTGCCAGCAGCGGGGAGGGGAAGGGGTCACCCCTCCACTTT.

V usage is TRBV7-8 and J usage is TRBJ2-3; unclear D gene. V dropped 1 base and J dropped 3 bases, with 5 bases sitting between them. The V gene's germline CDR1 is SGHVS and CDR2 FQNEAQ. The CDR3 length is 13 residues. The CDR3 sequence is CASSLVRTDTQYF. The DNA for the CDR3 is TGTGCCAGCAGCTTAGTGAGGACAGATACGCAGTATTTT.

This clone was observed once. DNA for the CDR3: TGTGCCAGCAGTGTTCGCCAGGAAAACACTGAAGCTTTCTTT. Its protein is CASSVRQENTEAFF. The rearrangement uses TRBV2 and TRBJ1-1; D gene ambiguous. Germline CDR1 SNHLY, CDR2 FYNNEI. The length of the CDR3 is 14 residues. Deletions cut 4 bases from V and 2 bases from J, with 11 bases between.

The V call is TRBV27, the J call TRBJ2-1, with 15 bases lining up with TRBD2. The CDR3 covers 17 residues. Germline values: CDR1 MNHEY, CDR2 SMNVEV (reference sequence). J lost 7 bases, V lost 7 bases, and 11 bases had no gene match. CDR3 DNA: TGTGCCAGCACCCGGACTAGCGGGGGGGCCGTGTGGAATGAGCAGTTCTTC. It encodes CASTRTSGGAVWNEQFF.

The chain links TRBV28 to TRBJ2-1, with 10 bases lining up with TRBD2. After removal of 6 bases from V and 4 bases from J, the junction contained 6 bases not matched to a gene. The V gene's germline CDR1 is MDHEN and CDR2 SYDVKM. This CDR3 comprises 15 residues. The CDR3 DNA sequence: TGTGCCAGCAGCAGAGCGGGGGGGATTTACAATGAGCAGTTCTTC. This codes for CASSRAGGIYNEQFF.

The rearrangement joins TRBV10-1 to TRBJ1-1; 7 bases fit TRBD1. Germline V gene lookup returns CDR1 WNHNN and CDR2 SYGVQD (reference sequence). The V segment lost 8 bases and the J segment 0 bases; nucleotides outside the gene matches: 3. The CDR3 loop spans 13 amino acids. The CDR3, as DNA: TGCGCCAGCCAACAGGGGTTGAACACTGAAGCTTTCTTT. This sequence encodes CASQQGLNTEAFF.

The rearrangement uses TRBV27 and TRBJ2-7; TRBD2 matches at 7 bases. Per the germline V gene, CDR1 is MNHEY and CDR2 is SMNVEV (reference sequence). Unmatched junction bases numbered 5, after V lost 3 bases and J lost 3 bases. The length of the CDR3 is 14 residues. In DNA, the CDR3 is TGTGCCAGCAGTTTCCAGACGGGAGGCTACGAGCAGTACTTC. It translates to CASSFQTGGYEQYF.

This chain joins TRBV6-5 and TRBJ2-2; 8 nucleotides line up with TRBD1. Germline loops: CDR1 MNHEY, CDR2 SVGAGI. The CDR3 extends over 14 amino acids. The V gene end was trimmed by 8 bases and the J gene end by 8 bases; junction bases not matched to a gene: 10. This chain's CDR3 is CASWDGQGAGELFF. The CDR3 coding sequence is TGTGCCAGCTGGGATGGACAGGGTGCGGGGGAGCTGTTTTTT.

In this sample, this clone turned up once. The gene calls are TRBV14 and TRBJ2-1; 8 nucleotides agree with TRBD2. With 1 base clipped from V and 5 bases from J, the junction kept 10 bases outside the gene matches. This CDR3 spans 17 amino acids. Germline V gene lookup returns CDR1 SGHDN and CDR2 FVKESK. CDR3 nucleotides: TGTGCCAGCAGCCAAGGAATGTGGCGGGGGGACAACAATGAGCAGTTCTTC. Translated: CASSQGMWRGDNNEQFF.

V is TRBV28 and J is TRBJ1-1; unclear D gene. Trimming shortened V by 5 bases and J by 0 bases, and 7 bases separated the two germline ends. The CDR3 length is 13 residues. Germline V gene data show CDR1 as MDHEN and CDR2 as SYDVKM. CDR3 DNA sequence: TGTGCCAGCAGTCCCTCAGTGAACACTGAAGCTTTCTTT. Its protein is CASSPSVNTEAFF.

The chain is built from TRBV28 and TRBJ2-7, with 7 bases fitting TRBD2. Trimming cost V 3 bases and J 4 bases; bases outside gene matches: 9. CDR1 is MDHEN, CDR2 SYDVKM, per germline. This CDR3 is 15 amino acids long. CDR3 residues: CASSLGGTPLYEQYF. As DNA, the CDR3 is TGTGCCAGCAGTTTGGGGGGGACCCCTCTTTACGAGCAGTACTTC.

This chain uses TRBV11-2 with TRBJ1-1; no firm D call. The CDR3 runs 15 residues. V was pared by 2 bases and J by 1 base, with 11 bases between. Germline-derived CDR1 and CDR2 are SGHAT and FQNNGV. The CDR3 here is CASSLYGVANTEAFF. The DNA of the CDR3 is TGTGCCAGCAGCTTATACGGGGTCGCGAACACTGAAGCTTTCTTT.

The gene calls are TRBV28 and TRBJ2-1; tentative D call: TRBD1 (6 bases). Germline values: CDR1 MDHEN, CDR2 SYDVKM. V lost 9 bases and J lost 1, with 13 bases in between. The CDR3 consists of 14 residues. CDR3 residues: CASMQGQSYNEQFF. The DNA of the CDR3 is TGTGCCAGTATGCAGGGACAATCCTACAATGAGCAGTTCTTC.

The sample holds one count of this clone. The rearrangement uses TRBV2 and TRBJ2-2, with D hard to call. The CDR3 extends over 14 amino acids. Between the trimmed V and J ends, which lost 7 bases and 0 bases, there was a span of 9 bases. Germline V gene lookup returns CDR1 SNHLY and CDR2 FYNNEI. CDR3 region: CASKPDTNTGELFF. The CDR3 coding sequence is TGTGCCAGCAAACCAGACACGAACACCGGGGAGCTGTTTTTT.

The J gene is TRBJ2-7, the V gene TRBV28; 7 positions agree with TRBD1. V dropped 4 bases and J dropped 9; count of bases not matched to a gene: 6. The CDR3 contains 12 residues. Germline lookup yields CDR1 MDHEN and CDR2 SYDVKM. The chain's CDR3 is CASSSSPGGQYF. The DNA of the CDR3 is TGTGCCAGCAGTTCCTCCCCAGGGGGGCAGTACTTC.

The rearrangement joins TRBV4-1 to TRBJ1-6; D gene uncertain. In germline, CDR1 is MGHRA, CDR2 YSYEKL. The CDR3 contains 16 residues. V lost 1 base and J 0 bases, leaving 7 bases between the germline ends. The CDR3 here is CASSQGSGSYNSPLHF. CDR3 sequence (DNA): TGCGCCAGCAGCCAAGGTTCGGGCTCCTATAATTCACCCCTCCACTTT.

V gene TRBV19 combines with J gene TRBJ1-2; D unresolved. The CDR3 extends over 15 amino acids. The V gene lost 5 bases and the J gene lost 2 bases, with 15 bases spanning the gap. Germline V gives CDR1 LNHDA, CDR2 SQIVND (reference sequence). Here the CDR3 reads CASSDPGLLNYGYTF. The CDR3 nucleotides read TGTGCCAGTAGTGACCCAGGCCTTCTAAACTATGGCTACACCTTC.

The gene calls are TRBV5-6 and TRBJ2-7; D not certain. This CDR3 spans 12 amino acids. Trimming removed 4 bases at V and 5 bases at J, with 10 bases between. Germline values: CDR1 SGHDT, CDR2 YYEEEE. This CDR3 is CASSKTFNEQYF. The CDR3 nucleotides read TGTGCCAGCAGCAAAACATTTAACGAGCAGTACTTC.

The chain is built from TRBV6-1 and TRBJ1-4, with D unresolved. CDR3 length: 13 residues. V gave up 5 bases and J gave up 4 bases, with 8 bases separating them. CDR1 MNHNS and CDR2 SASEGT come from the germline V gene. The CDR3 protein is CASSLEGNEKLFF. CDR3 bases: TGTGCCAGCAGTTTAGAGGGTAATGAAAAACTGTTTTTT.

This clone was recorded a few times. The chain is built from TRBV4-1 and TRBJ2-3; possibly TRBD2 for D (6 bases). Germline lookup yields CDR1 MGHRA and CDR2 YSYEKL. Trimming removed 7 bases at V and 5 bases at J, with 16 bases between. CDR3 length equals 14 residues. The CDR3 DNA reads as TGCGCCAGCACCGAGAGGAGTAGCGGAGATACGCAGTATTTT. Translation: CASTERSSGDTQYF.

This rearrangement joins TRBV7-9 to TRBJ2-2; TRBD2 might be the D (6 bases). Germline lookup yields CDR1 SEHNR and CDR2 FQNEAQ (reference sequence). Trimming stripped 3 bases from V and 4 bases from J, with 12 bases between. The CDR3 runs to 15 residues. The CDR3 is CASSFGGRVTGELFF. The DNA for the CDR3 is TGTGCCAGCAGCTTCGGGGGTAGAGTCACCGGGGAGCTGTTTTTT. Filled out from reference TRBV7-9 and TRBJ2-2, the complete variable domain reads DTGVSQNPRHKITKRGQNVTFRCDPISEHNRLYWYRQTLGQGPEFLTYFQNEAQLEKSRLLSDRFSAERPKGSFSTLEIQRTEQGDSAMYLCASSFGGRVTGELFFGEGSRLTVL.

This chain joins TRBV11-3 and TRBJ1-1; no clear D gene. CDR1 is SGHNT, CDR2 YENEEA, per germline. This CDR3 has 13 amino acids. The V end was cut by 2 bases, the J end by 3 bases, with 7 bases between. The CDR3 here is CASSLTSYTEAFF. In DNA form, the CDR3 reads TGTGCCAGCAGCTTAACATCGTACACTGAAGCTTTCTTT.

The chain employs TRBV5-1 and TRBJ2-1, with D perhaps matching TRBD2 (5 bases). The CDR3 has 15 residues. The germline V and J ends were trimmed by 4 bases and 2 bases, with 13 bases remaining between them. Germline V gene lookup returns CDR1 SGHRS and CDR2 YFSETQ. In DNA, the CDR3 is TGCGCCAGCAGCAACGGGGTAGGTACCTACAATGAGCAGTTCTTC. Translation: CASSNGVGTYNEQFF. Complete variable domain (other parts from reference TRBV5-1 and TRBJ2-1): KAGVTQTPRYLIKTRGQQVTLSCSPISGHRSVSWYQQTPGQGLQFLFEYFSETQRNKGNFPGRFSGRQFSNSRSEMNVSTLELGDSALYLCASSNGVGTYNEQFFGPGTRLTVL.

This clone occurred once. The chain recombines TRBV7-3 with TRBJ2-1, with D maybe TRBD1 (6 bases). The length of the CDR3 is 13 residues. Germline CDR1 and CDR2: SGHTA and FQGTGA. V lost 5 bases and J lost 10, with 15 bases in between. The CDR3 here is CASSAGRGGEQFF. CDR3 DNA: TGTGCCAGCAGCGCCGGCAGGGGTGGAGAGCAGTTCTTC.

The chain recombines TRBV25-1 with TRBJ2-7, with D possibly matching TRBD2 (5 bases). Germline values: CDR1 MGHDK, CDR2 SYGVNS. Deletions cut 3 bases from V and 3 bases from J, with 9 bases between. The CDR3 spans 13 residues. CDR3 in amino acids: CASSDIGGYEQYF. CDR3 in DNA: TGTGCCAGCAGTGACATAGGAGGCTACGAGCAGTACTTC.

The chain joins TRBV9 to TRBJ1-4; weak D call: TRBD1 (6 bases). The CDR3 runs 15 residues. Trimming shortened V by 3 bases and J by 7 bases, and 16 bases separated the two germline ends. Germline V CDR1 and CDR2: SGDLS, YYNGEE. The CDR3 spells CASSAQGSRGEKLFF. Here the CDR3 DNA reads TGTGCCAGCAGCGCCCAGGGGTCGAGGGGTGAAAAACTGTTTTTT.